The present T cell receptor (beta chain) was sequenced within a study of blood T cell repertoires in COVID-19. Study background: T cells, B-cell-depleted T cells, or PBMCs provided the cDNA or gDNA that served as material.

Germline V gene lookup returns CDR1 MNHEY and CDR2 SVGAGI. The CDR3 runs 16 residues. Trimming left V 0 bases short and J 1 base short, with 10 bases between. Per the study methods: The assay estimated nucleated cells by amplifying reference gene primers. Data came from immunoSEQ multiplex PCR; TCRdb stores just in-frame clones and leaves some out. V and J calls and clone size are as listed in that table; D and trimming were resolved from the DNA. This table holds fewer than 350,000 clones, 81% found once. The sequencing sample was made of peripheral blood. This sequence originates from an older woman with active or convalescent COVID-19. The chain couples TRBV6-5 to TRBJ2-1, with D possibly matching TRBD1 (6 bases). The CDR3 sequence is CASSYSGRGSYNEQFF. Written as DNA, the CDR3 is TGTGCCAGCAGTTACTCAGGCAGGGGATCCTACAATGAGCAGTTCTTC.